Below are 13 T cell receptor beta chains sequenced from a single sample in a study of blood T cell repertoires in COVID-19. Profiling relied on immunoSEQ multiplex PCR, and the TCRdb table lists in-frame clones only, not all of them. The sample yields 95,000 to 100,000 clones, about 87% seen once. Sequenced: peripheral blood. These receptors were collected from a woman aged 25 to 39 with acute or convalescent COVID-19.

This rearrangement joins TRBV19 to TRBJ2-2; 8 bases line up with TRBD2. The germline CDR1 and CDR2 sequences are LNHDA and SQIVND (reference sequence). The CDR3 sequence is 15 residues long. With V trimmed by 3 bases and J by 4 bases, 4 bases remained unmatched. The CDR3 coding sequence is TGTGCCAGTAGTATCCTCCGGGGGGGCACCGGGGAGCTGTTTTTT. This codes for CASSILRGGTGELFF.

The chain is built from TRBV15 and TRBJ1-6; 9 bases map to TRBD1. Germline V gives CDR1 LNHNV, CDR2 YYDKDF (reference sequence). J lost 5 bases, V lost 3 bases, and 2 bases had no gene match. The CDR3 runs to 15 residues. CDR3 region: CATSSRTGDNSPLHF. In DNA, the CDR3 is TGTGCCACCAGCAGTAGGACAGGGGATAATTCACCCCTCCACTTT. The full variable domain, in which reference TRBV15 and TRBJ1-6 provide the parts outside the CDR3, is DAMVIQNPRYQVTQFGKPVTLSCSQTLNHNVMYWYQQKSSQAPKLLFHYYDKDFNNEADTPDNFQSRRPNTSFCFLDIRSPGLGDTAMYLCATSSRTGDNSPLHFGNGTRLTVT.

The chain is built from TRBV29-1 and TRBJ1-4; TRBD1 agrees at 7 bases. Germline V lookup: CDR1 SQVTM, CDR2 ANQGSEA. The length of the CDR3 is 14 residues. V gave up 4 bases and J gave up 0 bases; unmatched junction bases: 2. Here the CDR3 reads CSVGDSPTNEKLFF. The DNA of the CDR3 is TGCAGCGTTGGGGACAGTCCAACTAATGAAAAACTGTTTTTT.

This chain connects TRBV6-6 to TRBJ1-1; TRBD1 agrees at 7 bases. The CDR3 runs to 16 residues. The V gene's germline CDR1 is MNHNY and CDR2 SVGAGI (reference sequence). V shed 0 bases, J shed 4 bases, and the junction held 8 bases outside the gene matches. For the CDR3, the DNA is TGTGCCAGCAGTTACTCCTCACTCGGGACAGCCACTGAAGCTTTCTTT. Protein sequence: CASSYSSLGTATEAFF.

The rearrangement joins TRBV7-9 to TRBJ2-7; possibly TRBD2 for D (6 bases). This CDR3 comprises 13 residues. V was trimmed by 5 bases and J by 6 bases, leaving 14 bases between them. Germline values: CDR1 SEHNR, CDR2 FQNEAQ (reference sequence). The CDR3 DNA follows: TGTGCCAGCAGCCCTCCGGGGAGGCTCGAGCAGTACTTC. Protein: CASSPPGRLEQYF.

This sequence joins TRBV14 and TRBJ1-2; 7 nucleotides align to TRBD1. V gave up 1 base and J gave up 4 bases; unmatched junction bases: 9. This CDR3 is built from 16 residues. Germline V lookup: CDR1 SGHDN, CDR2 FVKESK. This CDR3 reads CASSQGDRVASYGYTF. For the CDR3, the DNA is TGTGCCAGCAGCCAAGGAGACAGGGTTGCGTCCTATGGCTACACCTTC.

The V gene is TRBV3-1 (or the pseudogene TRBV3-2), the J gene TRBJ1-6; maybe TRBD1 (5 bases). Per the germline V gene, CDR1 is LGHDT and CDR2 is YNNKEL (reference sequence). V lost 5 bases to trimming and J lost 0 bases, with 11 bases between them. This CDR3 is 16 amino acids long. The CDR3 loop is CASSARQLSYNSPLHF. CDR3 sequence (DNA): TGTGCCAGCAGCGCCCGACAGCTCTCCTATAATTCACCCCTCCACTTT.

This clone was recorded only once. For the CDR3, the DNA is TGTGCCAGCAGTGGACACCGCTACTCCTACAATGAGCAGTTCTTC. This encodes CASSGHRYSYNEQFF. V and J are TRBV2 and TRBJ2-1; D call uncertain. The CDR3 is 15 residues long. V was clipped by 4 bases and J by 0 bases, with 10 bases between them. Germline lookup yields CDR1 SNHLY and CDR2 FYNNEI. Full variable domain (remainder filled in from reference TRBV2 and TRBJ2-1): EPEVTQTPSHQVTQMGQEVILRCVPISNHLYFYWYRQILGQKVEFLVSFYNNEISEKSEIFDDQFSVERPDGSNFTLKIRSTKLEDSAMYFCASSGHRYSYNEQFFGPGTRLTVL.

The J gene is TRBJ2-7, the V gene TRBV19; possibly TRBD2 for D (7 bases). This CDR3 has 14 residues. V was trimmed by 5 bases and J by 3 bases, leaving 14 bases between them. Germline CDR1 LNHDA, CDR2 SQIVND (reference sequence). The chain's CDR3 is CASSSTGGSYEQYF. In DNA, the CDR3 is TGTGCCAGTAGTTCCACGGGGGGCAGCTACGAGCAGTACTTC. The full variable domain, its missing parts supplied by reference TRBV19 and TRBJ2-7, is DGGITQSPKYLFRKEGQNVTLSCEQNLNHDAMYWYRQDPGQGLRLIYYSQIVNDFQKGDIAEGYSVSREKKESFPLTVTSAQKNPTAFYLCASSSTGGSYEQYFGPGTRLTVT.

J is TRBJ1-2 and V is TRBV6-5; perhaps TRBD1 as D (5 bases). Germline assignment: CDR1 MNHEY and CDR2 SVGAGI. This CDR3 region has 15 residues. The V gene lost 7 bases and the J gene lost 1 base, with 16 bases spanning the gap. CDR3 sequence: CASMEGRNLNYGYTF. CDR3 bases: TGTGCCAGCATGGAGGGACGCAACCTTAACTATGGCTACACCTTC.

This clone was seen only once. Additional DNA sequences in this sample encode the identical CDR3. The rearrangement links TRBV15 to TRBJ1-5; 11 nucleotides agree with TRBD1. CDR3 size: 15 residues. Germline-derived CDR1 and CDR2 are LNHNV and YYDKDF (reference sequence). With 3 bases clipped from V and 6 bases from J, the junction kept 4 bases outside the gene matches. The DNA for the CDR3 is TGTGCCACCAGCAGGGACAGGGGGCTAGGTCAGCCCCAGCATTTT. It is translated as CATSRDRGLGQPQHF. The full variable domain, with the rest looked up from reference TRBV15 and TRBJ1-5, is DAMVIQNPRYQVTQFGKPVTLSCSQTLNHNVMYWYQQKSSQAPKLLFHYYDKDFNNEADTPDNFQSRRPNTSFCFLDIRSPGLGDTAMYLCATSRDRGLGQPQHFGDGTRLSIL.

This clone has more than one count but fewer than ten. The sample has other DNA sequences that encode this CDR3 too. The rearrangement joins TRBV9 to TRBJ1-2; the D is unclear. CDR1 SGDLS and CDR2 YYNGEE come from the germline V gene. The CDR3 extends over 13 amino acids. Trimming pared 0 bases from V and 1 base from J, leaving 4 bases between. CDR3 bases: TGTGCCAGCAGCGTAGACAGTAACTATGGCTACACCTTC. Its protein is CASSVDSNYGYTF.

The V call is TRBV7-9, the J call TRBJ2-7, with TRBD1 matching 7 bases. In germline, CDR1 is SEHNR, CDR2 FQNEAQ (reference sequence). The CDR3 is 16 amino acids. V was pared by 7 bases and J by 2 bases, with 14 bases of the junction left unmatched. The CDR3 region is CASTTWGTALAYEQYF. The CDR3 DNA reads TGTGCCAGCACCACCTGGGGGACAGCGCTCGCCTACGAGCAGTACTTC.